This TCR beta chain was sequenced in a study of circulating tumor DNA in untreated peripheral T-cell lymphoma (dated by TCRdb to about 2021). The paper's findings and limits, for the study overall: Tumor-specific clonotypes turned up in over 75% of patients, identified from more than 85% of baseline tissues and from about 67% of baseline serum samples.

Including cysteine and phenylalanine, the CDR3 has 13 amino acids. CDR3 DNA is the only sequence kept; it has 39 bases, read in frame from the first base. A note on this clone: Its recognized antigen is unknown. No per-base quality is available; no much larger clone lies one base away.

Receptor libraries were prepared by the immunoSEQ multiplex PCR assay. TCRdb's version of the immuneACCESS table is confined to in-frame rearrangements and falls short of the full clone set. An unresolved V gene accounts for under half of the shortfall where checked; the remainder is of unknown origin. This sample has 2,000 to 2,500 clones in its table, and roughly two thirds of those were observed once. Jointly, the top ten make up roughly 50% of the sample. To identify tumor-specific TCR clonotypes, tumor tissue taken at baseline, before any treatment, was sequenced. The study used next-generation sequencing of T-cell receptor sequences to monitor peripheral T-cell lymphoma patients receiving frontline treatment on a trial.

The sequencing sample was made of tumor tissue. The rearrangement joined TRBV21-1 to TRBJ1-1. TRBV21-1 is noted as a pseudogene. This TCR was recovered from a human donor with peripheral T-cell lymphoma. The DNA is as follows: TGTGCCAGCAGCCAGCCAATGAACACTGAAGCTTTCTTT. Protein translation: CASSQPMNTEAFF.